The 3 T cell receptor beta chains given below trace back to one sample, sequenced in a study of Ad26.COV2.S vaccination and SARS-CoV-2 variants. Sequenced by immunoSEQ multiplex PCR; TCRdb stores in-frame clones only, minus some. The data contain approximately 340,000 clones, about 88% of them singletons. The treatment is: some 20 received Ad26.COV2.S at low or high dose, single or two shots; a few received placebo; per-sample allocation not given. Samples analyzed were those drawn on day 63 after the first vaccine or placebo injection. Sample: peripheral blood, taken in a trial of Ad26.COV2.S vaccine versus placebo. Source of these receptors: a person between 18 and 65 years old who received the Ad26.COV2.S COVID-19 vaccine or a placebo.

This sequence joins TRBV5-1 and TRBJ2-3; 7 bases align to TRBD1. V lost 0 bases to trimming and J lost 4 bases; unmatched junction nucleotides: 5. The CDR3 covers 15 residues. Looked up from germline, CDR1 is SGHRS and CDR2 is YFSETQ. The CDR3 region is CASSLVAGGADTQYF. The CDR3 nucleotides read TGCGCCAGCAGCTTGGTGGCAGGGGGAGCAGATACGCAGTATTTT. Full variable domain (remainder filled in from reference TRBV5-1 and TRBJ2-3): KAGVTQTPRYLIKTRGQQVTLSCSPISGHRSVSWYQQTPGQGLQFLFEYFSETQRNKGNFPGRFSGRQFSNSRSEMNVSTLELGDSALYLCASSLVAGGADTQYFGPGTRLTVL.

This rearrangement joins TRBV15 to TRBJ2-3, with unresolved D. V was cut by 0 bases and J by 5 bases, with 6 bases left in between. From germline, CDR1 is LNHNV and CDR2 YYDKDF (reference sequence). The CDR3 spans 13 residues. The CDR3 loop reads CATSRDLIDTQYF. CDR3 sequence (DNA): TGTGCCACCAGCAGAGATTTAATAGATACGCAGTATTTT.

The chain combines TRBV19 with TRBJ2-7; D possibly corresponds to TRBD2 (6 bases). V was pared by 6 bases and J by 2 bases, with 14 bases between. Germline lookup yields CDR1 LNHDA and CDR2 SQIVND (reference sequence). CDR3 length: 14 amino acids. The CDR3 DNA reads TGTGCCAGTAGCAATGGCGGGAAGACCTACGAGCAGTACTTC. It encodes CASSNGGKTYEQYF.